This is a list of T cell receptor beta chains from one sample in a study of OX40 agonist ivuxolimab in advanced cancers. Data came from immunoSEQ multiplex PCR; TCRdb stores just in-frame clones and leaves some out. Counted here are tens of thousands of clones, around 90% occurring once; the ten biggest clones make up 2% to 3%. Source: CD4+ or CD8+ T cells sorted from blood, taken in a trial of the OX40 agonist ivuxolimab. The receptor source for this set is an adult with an advanced solid tumor such as melanoma, head and neck, liver or kidney cancer. The CDR3 runs from the conserved cysteine through the conserved F or W. The order of the fields is V gene, J gene, D gene, clone size, CDR3 DNA, CDR3 protein. A D gene is named only where the DNA matches it firmly. Only some rows state a clone size, as once, few, many or a class for expanded clones.

v_call: TRBV5-1
j_call: TRBJ1-1
d_call: NA
clone_size: NA
cdr3_nt: TGCGCCAGCAGCTGGACACGGACCACTGAAGCTTTCTTT
cdr3_aa: CASSWTRTTEAFF

v_call: TRBV30
j_call: TRBJ2-3
d_call: NA
clone_size: NA
cdr3_nt: TGTGCCTGGAGTCCAGGACTAAATACGCAGTATTTT
cdr3_aa: CAWSPGLNTQYF

v_call: TRBV10-3
j_call: TRBJ1-4
d_call: NA
clone_size: once
cdr3_nt: TGTGCCATCAAGTCCGGGGCCTTGAATGAAAAACTGTTTTTT
cdr3_aa: CAIKSGALNEKLFF

v_call: TRBV18
j_call: TRBJ2-7
d_call: NA
clone_size: NA
cdr3_nt: TGTGCCAGCTCACAGGGAGTCGGCGAGCAGTACTTC
cdr3_aa: CASSQGVGEQYF

v_call: TRBV2
j_call: TRBJ2-1
d_call: TRBD2
clone_size: NA
cdr3_nt: TGTGCCAGCAGCGGACTAGCGGGAGTTGATGAGCAGTTCTTC
cdr3_aa: CASSGLAGVDEQFF

v_call: TRBV7-9
j_call: TRBJ2-2
d_call: NA
clone_size: NA
cdr3_nt: TGTGCCAGCAGCTTGTTACAGACCGGGGAGCTGTTTTTT
cdr3_aa: CASSLLQTGELFF

v_call: TRBV7-6
j_call: TRBJ2-5
d_call: TRBD1
clone_size: NA
cdr3_nt: TGTGCCAGCAGCTTAGGGGTACAGGGGGAGACCCAGTACTTC
cdr3_aa: CASSLGVQGETQYF

v_call: TRBV4-1
j_call: TRBJ2-7
d_call: TRBD1
clone_size: NA
cdr3_nt: TGCGCCAGCAGCCAACCCCTCCGACAGGGTCCCTACGAGCAGTACTTC
cdr3_aa: CASSQPLRQGPYEQYF

v_call: TRBV7-3
j_call: TRBJ2-5
d_call: NA
clone_size: many
cdr3_nt: TGTGCCAGCAGCCAACAGGGAAGTCAAGAGACCCAGTACTTC
cdr3_aa: CASSQQGSQETQYF

v_call: TRBV19
j_call: TRBJ1-4
d_call: TRBD1
clone_size: NA
cdr3_nt: TGTGCCACCAACAGGGGACAGACAACTAATGAAAAACTGTTTTTT
cdr3_aa: CATNRGQTTNEKLFF

v_call: TRBV18
j_call: TRBJ1-2
d_call: NA
clone_size: NA
cdr3_nt: TGTGCCAGCTCACCACCGGGAGGGGCCAGGGGCTACACCTTC
cdr3_aa: CASSPPGGARGYTF

v_call: TRBV25-1
j_call: TRBJ2-6
d_call: NA
clone_size: NA
cdr3_nt: TGTGCCAGCCCCGACAGATCCTCTGGGGCCAACGTCCTGACTTTC
cdr3_aa: CASPDRSSGANVLTF

v_call: TRBV30
j_call: TRBJ2-7
d_call: TRBD1
clone_size: NA
cdr3_nt: TGTGCCTGGAGTGGATGGACAGGTTACGAGCAGTACTTC
cdr3_aa: CAWSGWTGYEQYF

v_call: TRBV6-1
j_call: TRBJ1-1
d_call: NA
clone_size: NA
cdr3_nt: TGTGCCAGCAGTGAAGGGGTGCCTAACCCTGAAGCTTTCTTT
cdr3_aa: CASSEGVPNPEAFF

v_call: TRBV6-1
j_call: TRBJ2-3
d_call: NA
clone_size: NA
cdr3_nt: TGTGCCAGCAGTGGGGTCGGGGGCCCTAGCACAGATACGCAGTATTTT
cdr3_aa: CASSGVGGPSTDTQYF

v_call: TRBV2
j_call: TRBJ1-3
d_call: NA
clone_size: NA
cdr3_nt: TGTGCCAGCAGTACAAGCTCTGGAAACACCATATATTTT
cdr3_aa: CASSTSSGNTIYF

v_call: TRBV6-5
j_call: TRBJ2-5
d_call: TRBD1
clone_size: NA
cdr3_nt: TGTGCCAGCAGTTACTCGGGACAGGGGGTCGGGGAGACCCAGTACTTC
cdr3_aa: CASSYSGQGVGETQYF

v_call: TRBV30
j_call: TRBJ1-2
d_call: NA
clone_size: NA
cdr3_nt: TGTGCCTGGAGTGTCCCCTATGGCTACACCTTC
cdr3_aa: CAWSVPYGYTF

v_call: TRBV29-1
j_call: TRBJ1-3
d_call: TRBD1
clone_size: NA
cdr3_nt: TGCAGCGTGCCCGGACAGGGGGGCTCTGGAAACACCATATATTTT
cdr3_aa: CSVPGQGGSGNTIYF

v_call: TRBV7-2
j_call: TRBJ1-5
d_call: NA
clone_size: NA
cdr3_nt: TGTGCCAGTCAGGGGTTTAGTGGCAATCAGCCCCAGCATTTT
cdr3_aa: CASQGFSGNQPQHF